This T cell receptor (beta chain) was obtained from a study of Ad26.COV2.S vaccination and SARS-CoV-2 variants. Overall study context: Donor had been placed in the Ad26.COV2.S arm of the COV1001 trial. Study-wide results and limits: Recipients of either vaccine or placebo displayed similar breadth of non-spike TCRs.

A word on this clone: Its matching antigen is unknown.

Stated treatment: 19 received Ad26.COV2.S at low or high dose, single or two shots; several received placebo; per-sample allocation not given. The investigators took samples on day 63 after the first vaccine or placebo injection. Vaccine was an Ad26 vector expressing Wuhan-strain SARS-CoV-2 spike. The data were produced by immunoSEQ multiplex PCR, yet TCRdb's version contains in-frame clones alone and is incomplete. The sample has a few hundred thousand clones, about 90% seen once; the top ten hold around 1.7%. Germline values: CDR1 LGHNA, CDR2 YSLEER. The CDR3 loop spans 16 amino acids. V was clipped by 2 bases and J by 7 bases, with 20 bases between them.

This specimen consisted of peripheral blood, obtained in a trial of Ad26.COV2.S vaccine versus placebo. The rearrangement uses TRBV4-3 and TRBJ1-2; D possibly corresponds to TRBD1 (6 bases). The source is a person aged 18-65 years who received the Ad26.COV2.S COVID-19 vaccine or a placebo. CDR3 in amino acids: CASSQMSLEQGFGYTF. DNA for the CDR3: TGCGCCAGCAGCCAAATGAGCCTTGAACAGGGTTTTGGCTACACCTTC.